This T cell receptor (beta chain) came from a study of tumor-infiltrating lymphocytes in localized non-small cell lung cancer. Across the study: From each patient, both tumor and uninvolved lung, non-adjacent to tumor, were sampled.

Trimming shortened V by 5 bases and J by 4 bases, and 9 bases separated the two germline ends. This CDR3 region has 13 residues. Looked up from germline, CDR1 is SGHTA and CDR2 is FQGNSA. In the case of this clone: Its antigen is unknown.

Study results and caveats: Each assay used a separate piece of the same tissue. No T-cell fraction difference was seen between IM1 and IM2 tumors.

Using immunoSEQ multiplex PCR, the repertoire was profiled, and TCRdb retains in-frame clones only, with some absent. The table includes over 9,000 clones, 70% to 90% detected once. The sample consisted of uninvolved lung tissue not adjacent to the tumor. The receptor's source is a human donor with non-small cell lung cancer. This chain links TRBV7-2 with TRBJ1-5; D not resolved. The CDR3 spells CASSPRPNQPQHF. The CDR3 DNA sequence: TGTGCCAGCAGCCCTCGACCGAATCAGCCCCAGCATTTT.